These 30 T cell receptor beta chains came from one sample sequenced in a study of CD8 T cells in Susac syndrome. Reverse transcription used roughly 0.45 to 1 ug RNA and random hexamers. TCRdb reprocessed the immunoSEQ multiplex PCR reads with MiXCR, giving one entry per CDR3 protein. The sample comprises about 120,000 distinct CDR3 sequences, 85% to 95% of which are singletons, and 0.093% rests with the top ten. The specimen was CD4+ T cells from PBMCs. The receptor set was obtained from a human donor with multiple sclerosis.

Written as DNA, the CDR3 is TGTGCCAGCAGTATCCATCCGGGACTAGCGGGTGGTCTGGCCGGGGAGCTGTTTTTT. Amino acid sequence: CASSIHPGLAGGLAGELFF. This chain joins TRBV27 and TRBJ2-2; 12 positions agree with TRBD2. Germline assignment: CDR1 MNHEY and CDR2 SMNVEV (reference sequence). V was clipped by 5 bases and J by 6 bases; unmatched bases: 16. The CDR3 loop spans 19 amino acids.

The chain recombines TRBV18 with TRBJ1-2; D is unclear. Germline V lookup: CDR1 KGHSH, CDR2 LQKENI. The V gene lost 5 bases and the J gene lost 3 bases, with 19 bases spanning the gap. The CDR3 consists of 16 residues. The CDR3 here is CASSTRVGGYDYGYTF. The CDR3 DNA is TGTGCCAGCTCAACAAGGGTTGGCGGGTATGACTATGGCTACACCTTC.

In regard to this clonotype: The junction does not match germline at one end; this may be a read error. The chain combines TRBV7-2 with TRBJ1-2; tentative D call: TRBD1 (5 bases). The length of the CDR3 is 12 residues. Germline V gene lookup returns CDR1 SGHTA and CDR2 FQGNSA. CDR3 coding DNA: TGTGCCAGCAGCTCGCCTAGGGGACCGACCTTCTTC. Residues: CASSSPRGPTFF. Full variable domain (outside the CDR3, taken from reference TRBV7-2 and TRBJ1-2): GAGVSQSPSNKVTEKGKDVELRCDPISGHTALYWYRQSLGQGLEFLIYFQGNSAPDKSGLPSDRFSAERTGGSVSTLTIQRTQQEDSAVYLCASSSPRGPTFFGSGTRLTVV.

V gene TRBV3-1 combines with J gene TRBJ1-5; D remains ambiguous. The CDR3 contains 14 residues. CDR1 and CDR2 (germline): LGHDT, YNNKEL (reference sequence). DNA of the CDR3: TGTTATCTATCGCGTGGGCAGCTCAATCAGCCCCAGCATTTT. This codes for CYLSRGQLNQPQHF.

This clonotype showed up just a few times. The gene calls are TRBV29-1 and TRBJ2-1; D is perhaps TRBD1 or TRBD2 (5 bases each). Per the germline V gene, CDR1 is SQVTM and CDR2 is ANQGSEA. V gave up 4 bases and J gave up 9 bases, with 22 bases separating them. This CDR3 spans 15 amino acids. The CDR3 nucleotides are TGCAGCGTTGGAGAGGGCAGGGCCGTATATGGTGAGCAGTTCTTC. It translates to CSVGEGRAVYGEQFF.

The J gene is TRBJ2-2, the V gene TRBV18; 10 nucleotides align to TRBD1. V shed 3 bases, J shed 5 bases, and the junction held 6 bases outside the gene matches. Germline CDR1 and CDR2: KGHSH and LQKENI. This CDR3 contains 16 residues. In nucleotides, the CDR3 is TGTGCCAGCTCACCGGTGGAGGACAGGGGGACCGGGGAGCTGTTTTTT. It yields the protein CASSPVEDRGTGELFF. Looking up the rest from reference TRBV18 and TRBJ2-2 gives the full variable domain: NAGVMQNPRHLVRRRGQEARLRCSPMKGHSHVYWYRQLPEEGLKFMVYLQKENIIDESGMPKERFSAEFPKEGPSILRIQQVVRGDSAAYFCASSPVEDRGTGELFFGEGSRLTVL.

The chain employs TRBV6-1 and TRBJ2-7; 11 nucleotides align to TRBD2. CDR1 is MNHNS, CDR2 SASEGT, per germline. Trimming at V came to 6 bases and at J to 4 bases, leaving 11 bases not matched to a gene. The CDR3 contains 16 residues. CDR3 sequence (DNA): TGTGCCAGCAGACCCAACCTAGCGGGGGGCCGATACGAGCAGTACTTC. Its translation: CASRPNLAGGRYEQYF.

The chain is built from TRBV30 and TRBJ2-2; TRBD1 matches 7 bases. From germline, CDR1 is GTSNPN and CDR2 SVGIG (reference sequence). Trimming took 4 bases from V and 4 from J; bases not matched to a gene: 6. CDR3 length equals 14 residues. In nucleotides, the CDR3 is TGTGCCTGGATCGGGACAGATAGCACCGGGGAGCTGTTTTTT. It specifies CAWIGTDSTGELFF. The variable domain in full, with the rest retrieved from reference TRBV30 and TRBJ2-2, is SQTIHQWPATLVQPVGSPLSLECTVEGTSNPNLYWYRQAAGRGLQLLFYSVGIGQISSEVPQNLSASRPQDRQFILSSKKLLLSDSGFYLCAWIGTDSTGELFFGEGSRLTVL.

This clonotype was recorded only once. The genes are TRBV4-3 and TRBJ2-6, with D possibly being TRBD1 (5 bases). This CDR3 is built from 20 residues. Trimming shortened V by 3 bases and J by 0 bases, and 21 bases separated the two germline ends. Germline loops: CDR1 LGHNA, CDR2 YSLEER. The CDR3 coding sequence is TGCGCCAGCAGCCAGGCCACAATCGCAGGGATCCCCTCTGGGGCCAACGTCCTGACTTTC. Residues: CASSQATIAGIPSGANVLTF.

The CDR3 DNA is TGTGCCAGCAGCGCATATTCCGGGACCGAAGGTCGAAACACCATATATTTT. Protein sequence: CASSAYSGTEGRNTIYF. This chain connects TRBV5-6 to TRBJ1-3; tentatively, D is TRBD1 (5 bases). This CDR3 is 17 amino acids long. Germline V gene lookup returns CDR1 SGHDT and CDR2 YYEEEE. V lost 4 bases, J lost 5 bases, and 22 bases lay in between. Together with reference TRBV5-6 and TRBJ1-3, the CDR3 gives the full variable domain: DAGVTQSPTHLIKTRGQQVTLRCSPKSGHDTVSWYQQALGQGPQFIFQYYEEEERQRGNFPDRFSGHQFPNYSSELNVNALLLGDSALYLCASSAYSGTEGRNTIYFGEGSWLTVV.

The chain has TRBV29-1 and TRBJ1-2; D gene unclear. This CDR3 has 12 amino acids. Germline CDR1 SQVTM, CDR2 ANQGSEA. V was trimmed by 7 bases and J by 6 bases, leaving 15 bases between them. CDR3 in DNA: TGCAGCGCCGAGACCTCACGGGATGGCTACACCTTC. Its translation is CSAETSRDGYTF.

The chain has TRBV18 and TRBJ2-5; D remains unclear. Germline values: CDR1 KGHSH, CDR2 LQKENI. V was shortened by 0 bases and J by 4 bases, with 9 bases between the two germline ends. The CDR3 consists of 14 residues. CDR3 sequence: CASSPPKIGETQYF. CDR3 coding DNA: TGTGCCAGCTCACCACCCAAGATCGGAGAGACCCAGTACTTC.

The chain carries TRBV5-6 and TRBJ1-2; D gene unclear. Trimming took off 5 bases at V and 1 base at J, with 12 bases between the two ends. The CDR3 length is 14 residues. Germline V lookup: CDR1 SGHDT, CDR2 YYEEEE. Here the CDR3 DNA reads TGTGCCAGCAGGCGTTTTGCCGGTAACTATGGCTACACCTTC. Translation gives CASRRFAGNYGYTF.

The V and J genes are TRBV20-1 and TRBJ1-2, with TRBD1 identical over 9 bases. The V segment lost 7 bases and the J segment 8 bases; nucleotides outside the gene matches: 8. Germline V gene data show CDR1 as DFQATT and CDR2 as SNEGSKA (reference sequence). The CDR3 spans 12 residues. The CDR3 here is CSGGTGSRGYTF. For the CDR3, the DNA is TGCAGTGGCGGGACAGGGTCGCGGGGCTACACCTTC.

Concerning this clonotype itself: The CDR3 ends on some other residue instead of the conserved phenylalanine or tryptophan, so this is likely a read error. V and J are TRBV20-1 and TRBJ1-4, with no clear D. Germline V gives CDR1 DFQATT, CDR2 SNEGSKA (reference sequence). The CDR3 runs 11 residues. V shed 1 base and J shed 8 bases, with 5 bases lying between them. CDR3 sequence (DNA): TGCAGTGCTAGAGGGAGCGAAAAACTGTTTATT. Translation: CSARGSEKLFI.

The chain employs TRBV18 and TRBJ1-3; D ambiguous. The V gene lost 0 bases and the J gene lost 1 base, with 10 bases spanning the gap. Germline V gene lookup returns CDR1 KGHSH and CDR2 LQKENI. This CDR3 is built from 16 residues. The CDR3 region is CASSPPASRSGNTIYF. As DNA, the CDR3 is TGTGCCAGCTCACCACCGGCCTCGCGATCTGGAAACACCATATATTTT.

The gene calls are TRBV6-5 and TRBJ1-4, with D unclear. The CDR3 consists of 13 residues. Germline CDR1 and CDR2: MNHEY and SVGAGI. The V and J ends lost 6 bases and 7 bases respectively, with 12 bases between them. Here the CDR3 DNA reads TGTGCCAGCAGACTAATGGGAGGTGAAAAACTGTTTTTT. It is translated as CASRLMGGEKLFF.

The V and J genes are TRBV11-2 and TRBJ2-4; the D is unclear. This CDR3 is 15 amino acids long. Germline assignment: CDR1 SGHAT and CDR2 FQNNGV. Trimming took 1 base from V and 5 from J, leaving 12 bases between them. The CDR3 region is CASSLGTSYQNIQYF. DNA for the CDR3: TGTGCCAGCAGCTTAGGGACGAGCTACCAAAACATTCAGTACTTC.

This chain joins TRBV6-6 and TRBJ1-1; 8 nucleotides agree with TRBD1. The CDR3 contains 15 residues. Germline CDR1 is MNHNY and CDR2 is SVGAGI (reference sequence). Trimming took 7 bases from V and 1 from J; bases not matched to a gene: 8. CDR3 DNA sequence: TGTGCCAGCATAACACACAGGGGGAGGAACACTGAAGCTTTCTTT. It is translated as CASITHRGRNTEAFF.

The genes are TRBV29-1 and TRBJ2-5; 9 nucleotides align to TRBD2. V shed 8 bases and J 4 bases; nucleotides not matched to a gene: 11. This CDR3 comprises 14 residues. CDR1 and CDR2 from the germline V gene are SQVTM and ANQGSEA. The CDR3 nucleotides read TGCAGCACCGGGGCGGGGGGGCCGGGAGAGACCCAGTACTTC. Protein product: CSTGAGGPGETQYF.

The chain has TRBV5-8 and TRBJ1-3; no reliable D call. The V end was cut by 2 bases, the J end by 2 bases, with 5 bases between. CDR1 SGHTS and CDR2 YDEGEE come from the germline V gene. The CDR3 covers 13 residues. The CDR3 sequence is CASSFITGNTIYF. CDR3 DNA: TGTGCCAGCAGCTTTATTACTGGAAACACCATATATTTT.

This chain connects TRBV20-1 to TRBJ1-4; the D gene is possibly TRBD1 (6 bases). The CDR3 consists of 15 residues. V dropped 5 bases and J dropped 3 bases, with 16 bases sitting between them. CDR1 and CDR2 (germline): DFQATT, SNEGSKA (reference sequence). The CDR3 region has the DNA TGCAGTGCTGAGCCGGTGGACAGCCCTAATGAAAAACTGTTTTTT. Protein sequence: CSAEPVDSPNEKLFF.

The chain employs TRBV2 and TRBJ2-5, with 10 positions matching TRBD1. V was clipped by 7 bases and J by 2 bases; unmatched bases: 4. The CDR3 covers 14 residues. Per the germline V gene, CDR1 is SNHLY and CDR2 is FYNNEI. CDR3: CASKKDRGQETQYF. In nucleotides, the CDR3 is TGTGCCAGCAAGAAGGACAGGGGGCAAGAGACCCAGTACTTC.

The V gene is TRBV18, the J gene TRBJ2-7; maybe TRBD1 (5 bases). With 4 bases removed from V and 5 bases from J, the gap between germline ends came to 15 bases. The CDR3 runs to 14 residues. Germline V CDR1 and CDR2: KGHSH, LQKENI. The CDR3 here is CASSLTITQDEQYF. Written as DNA, the CDR3 is TGTGCCAGCTCACTAACAATCACACAGGACGAGCAGTACTTC.

The chain couples TRBV5-1 to TRBJ2-3, with 8 positions matching TRBD1. The CDR3 covers 18 residues. CDR1 is SGHRS, CDR2 YFSETQ, per germline. V gave up 0 bases and J gave up 1 base; unmatched junction bases: 10. CDR3 DNA sequence: TGCGCCAGCAGCTTGGGACAGGGGATAGGTTTGGGCACAGATACGCAGTATTTT. It translates to CASSLGQGIGLGTDTQYF.

The chain recombines TRBV4-1 with TRBJ1-2, with D perhaps TRBD1 (5 bases). V shed 4 bases and J shed 4 bases, with 16 bases lying between them. Germline CDR1 MGHRA, CDR2 YSYEKL. This CDR3 has 15 residues. CDR3 DNA sequence: TGCGCCAGCAGCCTCCGAGAACGAGACAGCTATGGCTACACCTTC. It is translated as CASSLRERDSYGYTF.

The chain joins TRBV3-1 to TRBJ2-5, with a weak D call TRBD1 (6 bases). This CDR3 spans 14 amino acids. V was cut by 3 bases and J by 5 bases, with 13 bases left in between. Germline CDR1 reads LGHDT; CDR2 reads YNNKEL (reference sequence). The CDR3 region is CASSHRGGGETQYF. CDR3 in DNA: TGTGCCAGCAGCCATCGTGGGGGCGGGGAGACCCAGTACTTC.

V and J are TRBV19 and TRBJ1-1, with 7 positions matching TRBD1. CDR3 length: 14 amino acids. With 5 bases clipped from V and 3 bases from J, the junction kept 6 bases outside the gene matches. Germline CDR1 reads LNHDA; CDR2 reads SQIVND (reference sequence). CDR3 residues: CASSYRGEDTEAFF. The CDR3 DNA follows: TGTGCCAGTAGTTACAGGGGAGAAGACACTGAAGCTTTCTTT.

The CDR3 DNA follows: TGTGCCAGCAGCCCCGAAGGACAGGGACGCTTCTACGAGCAGTACTTC. Its protein product is CASSPEGQGRFYEQYF. This sequence joins TRBV12-3 or TRBV12-4 and TRBJ2-7; 8 bases agree with TRBD1. The CDR3 spans 16 residues. Germline trimming cut 6 bases from V and 3 bases from J; bases unmatched to any gene: 13.

The V and J genes are TRBV12-3 or TRBV12-4 and TRBJ2-7; 13 bases are a match to TRBD2. This CDR3 region has 15 residues. The V segment lost 5 bases and the J segment 7 bases; nucleotides outside the gene matches: 8. For the CDR3, the DNA is TGTGCCAGCAGTCTCGGGACTAGCGGGGACCTTGAGCAGTACTTC. Protein sequence: CASSLGTSGDLEQYF.